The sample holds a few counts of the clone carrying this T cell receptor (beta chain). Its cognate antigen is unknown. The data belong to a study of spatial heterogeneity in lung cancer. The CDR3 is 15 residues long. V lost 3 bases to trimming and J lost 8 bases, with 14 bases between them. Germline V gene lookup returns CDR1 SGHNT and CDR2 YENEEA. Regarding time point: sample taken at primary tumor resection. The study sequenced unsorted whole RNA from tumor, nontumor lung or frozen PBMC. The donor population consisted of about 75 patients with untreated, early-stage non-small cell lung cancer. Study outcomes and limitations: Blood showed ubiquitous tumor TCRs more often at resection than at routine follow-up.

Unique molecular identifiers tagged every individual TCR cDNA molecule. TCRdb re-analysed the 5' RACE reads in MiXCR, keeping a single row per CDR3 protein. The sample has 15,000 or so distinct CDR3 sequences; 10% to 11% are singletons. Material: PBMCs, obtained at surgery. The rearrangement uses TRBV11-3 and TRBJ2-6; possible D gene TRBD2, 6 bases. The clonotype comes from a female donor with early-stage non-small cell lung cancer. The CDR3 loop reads CASSFGGDGTNVLTF. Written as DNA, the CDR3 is TGTGCCAGCAGCTTCGGAGGGGACGGGACCAACGTCCTGACTTTC.